This TCR beta chain appears in the sequencing data of a study of human T cells and chemical hapten exposure. Study context: Patch tests applied 0.01% DPC to the upper back, read at 6 days.

Time point reported: patch test 3, about 24 weeks after DPC sensitization. Sample treatment: therapeutic diphenylcyclopropenone sensitization with weekly scalp DPC. Every patch test was put on after a blood sample was taken. The study's findings and limits: The donors suffered from alopecia, so their immune response may not match that of healthy people.

Comment on this clonotype: Its antigen is unidentified.

MiXCR, applied by TCRdb to the RACE reads, yields one record per CDR3 protein. The sample lists about 190,000 distinct CDR3 sequences, 20% to 25% seen once, with roughly 2.3% in the top ten. Deletions cut 7 bases from V and 8 bases from J, with 9 bases between. The CDR3 is 12 amino acids. From germline, CDR1 is MDHEN and CDR2 SYDVKM. The sample was whole blood, taken in connection with sensitization to the hapten diphenylcyclopropenone (DPC). The chain combines TRBV28 with TRBJ1-6, with D unresolved. This receptor was obtained from a middle-aged woman with alopecia areata. Some clones in this sample may be carry-over from other donors' samples. The CDR3 spells CASKAVDSPLHF. CDR3 sequence (DNA): TGTGCCAGCAAGGCAGTGGATTCACCCCTCCACTTT. The variable domain in full, with the rest retrieved from reference TRBV28 and TRBJ1-6, is DVKVTQSSRYLVKRTGEKVFLECVQDMDHENMFWYRQDPGLGLRLIYFSYDVKMKEKGDIPEGYSVSREKKERFSLILESASTNQTSMYLCASKAVDSPLHFGNGTRLTVT.